This T cell receptor (beta chain) was documented in a study of vaccination effects on CD4 cells after COVID-19. Study details: Under the ViraFEST assay, PBMC were stimulated with viral peptide pools so that antigen-specific CD4+ T cells expanded. Sequencing was performed afterwards. Every well housed more than 1.5 million PBMC, which grew in culture alongside 10 IU/ml IL-2 and 10 ug/ml peptides.

Scientists isolated CD4+ T cells after a roughly ten-day culture period ended. A half-volume exchange with IL-2 medium occurred on days 3 and 7. General study findings and limits: Both infection-induced and vaccine-induced clones contracted markedly at late post-vaccination timepoints.

This clone came up a few times. The target antigen is unknown. The data were produced by immunoSEQ multiplex PCR, yet TCRdb's version contains in-frame clones alone and is incomplete. The sample comprises about 48,000 clones, around 63% of which are singletons, and 4.5% to 6.5% rests with the top ten. The starting material was CD4+ T cells from PBMCs cultured without peptide, obtained before COVID-19 vaccination. This clonotype was sampled from a human donor who received a COVID-19 vaccine.

For the CDR3, the DNA is TGTGCCAGCAGTTCCCAAGGCGAAGGCAATCAGCCCCAGCATTTT. It codes for CASSSQGEGNQPQHF. The V and J genes are TRBV28 and TRBJ1-5; D not resolved. Trimming shortened V by 4 bases and J by 2 bases, and 12 bases separated the two germline ends. The CDR3 runs 15 residues. CDR1 and CDR2 (germline): MDHEN, SYDVKM.